These T cell receptor beta chains were read from a single sample in a study of CD8 T cells in ankylosing spondylitis. TCRdb passed the 5' RACE reads through MiXCR, listing each CDR3 protein once. Seen here are about 250,000 distinct CDR3 sequences, around 25% observed once, and the top ten hold over 0.55%. Sequenced: blood, either unsorted or a sorted T cell fraction (not recorded which). Every receptor here comes from a male donor with ankylosing spondylitis or in good health (not recorded which). Both conserved end residues are part of each CDR3. The order of the fields is D gene, V gene, clone size, J gene, CDR3 protein, CDR3 DNA. D genes are given only for firm matches. The listing skips clone size in some rows; elsewhere it reads once, few, many or a size class.

>-|TRBV29-1|few|TRBJ1-2
CSVEDPAFTSYGYTF
TGCAGCGTTGAAGATCCAGCCTTTACGAGCTATGGCTACACCTTC
>-|TRBV20-1|few|TRBJ2-5
CSASATYQETQYF
TGCAGTGCAAGCGCCACCTACCAAGAGACCCAGTACTTC
>-|TRBV9|many|TRBJ2-3
CASSVGPFDTQYF
TGTGCCAGCAGCGTAGGGCCCTTCGATACGCAGTATTTT
>TRBD2|TRBV20-1|-|TRBJ2-3
CSANGGGGTDTQYF
TGCAGTGCTAATGGCGGGGGTGGAACAGATACGCAGTATTTT
>TRBD1|TRBV20-1|few|TRBJ2-5
CSARMTGAVETQYF
TGCAGTGCTAGGATGACAGGGGCGGTAGAGACCCAGTACTTC
>-|TRBV6-2/TRBV6-3|-|TRBJ2-1
CASRGDSLGSNEQFF
TGTGCCAGCAGGGGCGACAGCCTGGGGTCAAATGAGCAGTTCTTC
>-|TRBV12-3/TRBV12-4|many|TRBJ2-3
CASTPPRLAYSTDTQYF
TGTGCCAGCACCCCCCCCAGGTTGGCCTACAGCACAGATACGCAGTATTTT
>TRBD1|TRBV12-3/TRBV12-4|many|TRBJ2-3
CASSPRTGSLGTQYF
TGTGCCAGCAGTCCCCGGACAGGGTCCCTTGGTACGCAGTATTTT
>-|TRBV29-1|-|TRBJ2-1
CSVEDPRDWKKTSNEQFF
TGCAGCGTTGAAGACCCTCGGGACTGGAAAAAAACCAGCAATGAGCAGTTCTTC
>-|TRBV6-1|-|TRBJ2-7
CASTPGISYEQYF
TGTGCCAGCACCCCGGGGATATCCTACGAGCAGTACTTC
>-|TRBV11-2|-|TRBJ2-5
CASSAQGAGGETQYF
TGTGCCAGCAGCGCCCAGGGGGCGGGGGGTGAGACCCAGTACTTC
>TRBD2|TRBV4-2|many|TRBJ2-3
CASSHPGGGSTDTQYF
TGTGCCAGCAGCCATCCCGGCGGGGGTAGCACAGATACGCAGTATTTT
>-|TRBV15|-|TRBJ2-7
CATSRVGSSYEQYF
TGTGCCACCAGCAGAGTGGGCAGCTCCTACGAGCAGTACTTC
>-|TRBV12-3/TRBV12-4|-|TRBJ2-3
CASSPQRTDTQYF
TGTGCCAGCAGCCCACAGAGGACAGATACGCAGTATTTT
>-|TRBV7-2|-|TRBJ2-5
CASSLAERRETQYF
TGTGCCAGCAGCTTAGCCGAGCGGCGGGAGACCCAGTACTTC
>-|TRBV5-1|many|TRBJ2-7
CASSLKSGLDEQYF
TGCGCCAGCAGCTTGAAAAGCGGGCTGGACGAGCAGTACTTC
>-|TRBV10-3|-|TRBJ2-1
CAISDRTLGSNEQFF
TGTGCCATCAGTGACAGGACGTTGGGTTCCAATGAGCAGTTCTTC
>-|TRBV20-1|few|TRBJ2-7
CSARAGTTYEQYF
TGCAGTGCTAGGGCCGGGACCACCTACGAGCAGTACTTC
>-|TRBV6-1|few|TRBJ1-5
CASSESVYQPQHF
TGTGCCAGCAGTGAATCGGTTTATCAGCCCCAGCATTTT
>-|TRBV20-1|few|TRBJ2-2
CSARALRGTNTGELFF
TGCAGTGCTAGAGCCCTCCGGGGGACGAACACCGGGGAGCTGTTTTTT
>-|TRBV2|few|TRBJ1-5
CASVQEGGNQPQHF
TGTGCCAGCGTTCAGGAAGGGGGCAATCAGCCCCAGCATTTT
>TRBD2|TRBV11-3|few|TRBJ2-2
CASSLRKRGGITGELFF
TGTGCCAGCAGCTTAAGAAAGCGGGGCGGGATCACCGGGGAGCTGTTTTTT
>TRBD1|TRBV20-1|-|TRBJ2-1
CSARGDRGGQFF
TGCAGTGCTAGGGGGGACAGGGGTGGGCAGTTCTTC
>-|TRBV6-1|-|TRBJ2-7
CASSGRGPPGEQYF
TGTGCCAGCAGTGGCCGGGGCCCTCCTGGCGAGCAGTACTTC
>TRBD2|TRBV20-1|once|TRBJ2-1
CSARMGLAGTPQFF
TGCAGTGCTAGAATGGGACTAGCGGGTACCCCCCAGTTCTTC
>-|TRBV29-1|-|TRBJ2-7
CSVAGSYEQYF
TGCAGCGTTGCCGGCTCCTACGAGCAGTACTTC
>-|TRBV12-3/TRBV12-4|many|TRBJ2-7
CATRQGAGSYEQYF
TGTGCCACTAGACAGGGTGCGGGATCCTACGAGCAGTACTTC
>TRBD2|TRBV20-1|many|TRBJ2-1
CSAVRGGQVHNEQFF
TGCAGTGCTGTCCGGGGGGGCCAGGTCCACAATGAGCAGTTCTTC
>-|TRBV2|few|TRBJ2-1
CASRPQGNEQFF
TGTGCCAGCAGGCCCCAAGGTAATGAGCAGTTCTTC
>TRBD1|TRBV18|few|TRBJ2-6
CASSPRDRGLSGANVLTF
TGTGCCAGCTCACCCCGGGACAGGGGTCTATCTGGGGCCAACGTCCTGACTTTC
>-|TRBV14|-|TRBJ2-3
CASSQGGLAAYF
TGTGCCAGCAGCCAGGGTGGGCTAGCAGCGTATTTT
>TRBD2|TRBV27|-|TRBJ2-5
CALSLSPGTSGGQQETQYF
TGTGCCCTCAGTTTATCCCCAGGGACTAGCGGGGGGCAGCAAGAGACCCAGTACTTC
>TRBD2|TRBV7-9|many|TRBJ2-7
CASSLELAASYEQYF
TGTGCCAGCAGCTTAGAACTAGCGGCCTCCTACGAGCAGTACTTC
>-|TRBV20-1|-|TRBJ1-5
CSARAQRQIHQPQHF
TGCAGTGCTAGAGCACAAAGACAGATCCATCAGCCCCAGCATTTT
>TRBD2|TRBV6-1|-|TRBJ2-5
CASSDASGETQYF
TGTGCCAGCAGTGATGCTAGCGGTGAGACCCAGTACTTC
>TRBD1|TRBV12-3/TRBV12-4|many|TRBJ2-7
CASSFTGTGLYEQYF
TGTGCCAGCAGTTTCACCGGGACAGGACTCTACGAGCAGTACTTC
>-|TRBV7-9|-|TRBJ2-4
CASSPKFRVGNIQYF
TGTGCCAGCAGCCCTAAATTCAGGGTGGGGAACATTCAGTACTTC
>-|TRBV20-1|few|TRBJ2-7
CSVSGAGRSYEQYF
TGCAGTGTTTCGGGGGCAGGCCGTTCCTACGAGCAGTACTTC
>-|TRBV15|many|TRBJ2-7
CATSRDAYEQYF
TGTGCCACCAGCAGAGATGCCTACGAGCAGTACTTC
>-|TRBV28|many|TRBJ2-3
CASSFSGSRDTQYF
TGTGCCAGCAGTTTTAGTGGATCGCGAGATACGCAGTATTTT
>-|TRBV4-2|-|TRBJ2-3
CAMGPGHRDTQYF
TGTGCCATGGGCCCTGGGCACCGAGATACGCAGTATTTT
>TRBD1|TRBV4-2|-|TRBJ2-3
CASSRRQGEDTQYF
TGTGCCAGCAGCCGTCGACAGGGGGAAGATACGCAGTATTTT
>-|TRBV12-3/TRBV12-4|-|TRBJ2-2
CASSLLAFDTGELFF
TGTGCCAGCAGTTTATTGGCGTTCGACACCGGGGAGCTGTTTTTT
>-|TRBV20-1|-|TRBJ1-2
CSAKQVYGYTF
TGCAGTGCTAAGCAGGTCTATGGCTACACCTTC
>TRBD2|TRBV5-1|few|TRBJ2-7
CASTELAGDLTYEQYF
TGCGCCAGCACGGAGCTAGCGGGGGACCTAACCTACGAGCAGTACTTC
>-|TRBV20-1|many|TRBJ1-5
CSARDGYGRSNQPQHF
TGCAGTGCTAGAGATGGGTATGGGAGGAGCAATCAGCCCCAGCATTTT